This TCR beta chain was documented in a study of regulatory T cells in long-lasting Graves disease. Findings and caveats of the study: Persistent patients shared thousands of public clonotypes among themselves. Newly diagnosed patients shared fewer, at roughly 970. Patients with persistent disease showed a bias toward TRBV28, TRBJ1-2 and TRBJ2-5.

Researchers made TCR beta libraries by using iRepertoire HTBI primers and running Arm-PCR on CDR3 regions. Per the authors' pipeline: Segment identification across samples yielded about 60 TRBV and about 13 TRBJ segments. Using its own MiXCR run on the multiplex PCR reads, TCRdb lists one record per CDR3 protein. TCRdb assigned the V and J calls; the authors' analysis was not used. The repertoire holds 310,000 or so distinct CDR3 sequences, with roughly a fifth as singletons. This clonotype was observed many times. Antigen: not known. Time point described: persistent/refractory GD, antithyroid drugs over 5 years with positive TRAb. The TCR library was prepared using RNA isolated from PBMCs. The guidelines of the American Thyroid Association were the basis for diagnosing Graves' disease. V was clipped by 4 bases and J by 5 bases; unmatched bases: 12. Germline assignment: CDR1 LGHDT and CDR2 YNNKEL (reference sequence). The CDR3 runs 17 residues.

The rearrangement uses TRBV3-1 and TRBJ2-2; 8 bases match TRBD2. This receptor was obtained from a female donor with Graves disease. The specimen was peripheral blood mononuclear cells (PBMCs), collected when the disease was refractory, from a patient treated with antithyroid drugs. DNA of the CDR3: TGTGCCAGCAGCCCCGGGGCGGGGGGCGCGGGAACCGGGGAGCTGTTTTTT. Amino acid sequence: CASSPGAGGAGTGELFF.